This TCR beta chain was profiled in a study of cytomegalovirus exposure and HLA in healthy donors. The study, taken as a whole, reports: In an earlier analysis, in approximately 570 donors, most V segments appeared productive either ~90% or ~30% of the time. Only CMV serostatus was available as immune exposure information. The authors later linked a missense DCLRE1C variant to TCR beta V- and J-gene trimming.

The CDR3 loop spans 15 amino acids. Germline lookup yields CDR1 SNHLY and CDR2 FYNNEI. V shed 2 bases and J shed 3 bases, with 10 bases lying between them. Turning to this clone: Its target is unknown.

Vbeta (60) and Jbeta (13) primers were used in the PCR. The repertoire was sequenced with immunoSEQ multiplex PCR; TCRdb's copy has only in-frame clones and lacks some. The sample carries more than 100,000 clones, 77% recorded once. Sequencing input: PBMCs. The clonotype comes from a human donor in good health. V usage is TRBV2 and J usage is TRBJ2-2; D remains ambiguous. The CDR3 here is CASSEITVHTGELFF. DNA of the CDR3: TGTGCCAGCAGTGAAATAACGGTCCACACCGGGGAGCTGTTTTTT.